Presented here are 20 T cell receptor beta chains from one specimen sequenced in a study of CD4+ T cells in melanoma. TCRdb keeps only in-frame clones here, not all; method: immunoSEQ multiplex PCR. Counted here are some 120,000 clones, roughly 90% occurring once; the ten biggest clones make up roughly 3.1%. Sequenced material: peripheral blood. These receptors were collected from a human donor with melanoma.

The chain has TRBV23-1 and TRBJ1-2; weak D call: TRBD1 (6 bases). TRBV23-1 is noted as an ORF with a role that remains uncertain. V dropped 5 bases and J dropped 2 bases, with 15 bases sitting between them. The CDR3 is made up of 15 amino acids. The CDR3 reads CASSGCWRGNYGYTF. The CDR3 DNA reads TGCGCCAGCAGTGGTTGTTGGAGGGGGAACTATGGCTACACCTTC.

The CDR3 region is CASSMGTGSSNQPQHF. CDR3 in DNA: TGTGCCAGCAGTATGGGGACAGGGTCGAGCAATCAGCCCCAGCATTTT. The V gene is TRBV28, the J gene TRBJ1-5, with 9 bases lining up with TRBD1. The CDR3 extends over 16 amino acids. Trimming took 5 bases from V and 1 from J; bases not matched to a gene: 6. Germline V gene lookup returns CDR1 MDHEN and CDR2 SYDVKM.

A note on this clone: The junction does not match germline at one end; this may be a read error. The J gene is TRBJ2-1, the V gene TRBV11-2; perhaps D is TRBD1 or TRBD2 (5 bases each). The length of the CDR3 is 15 residues. Germline CDR1 is SGHAT and CDR2 is FQNNGV. In nucleotides, the CDR3 is TGTGCCAGCAGTGTCGACTGGGACGCCACTATCCTTTGGGTCTTC. Amino acid sequence: CASSVDWDATILWVF. Filled out from reference TRBV11-2 and TRBJ2-1, the complete variable domain reads EAGVAQSPRYKIIEKRQSVAFWCNPISGHATLYWYQQILGQGPKLLIQFQNNGVVDDSQLPKDRFSAERLKGVDSTLKIQPAKLEDSAVYLCASSVDWDATILWVFGPGTRLTVL.

The V gene is TRBV6-5, the J gene TRBJ2-5, with 7 bases matching TRBD1. The tail of the sequence fits TRBJ2-7 better, so the J call may be wrong. The CDR3 loop spans 15 amino acids. Germline values: CDR1 MNHEY, CDR2 SVGAGI. The CDR3 DNA is TGTGCCAGCAGTTACTCAAGAGGGGGCGTATACGAGCAGTACTTC. Translating it yields CASSYSRGGVYEQYF.

V usage is TRBV7-8 and J usage is TRBJ1-1; D is possibly TRBD1 (6 bases). The V end was cut by 5 bases, the J end by 11 bases, with 21 bases between. CDR1 and CDR2 (germline): SGHVS, FQNEAQ. This CDR3 spans 14 amino acids. The CDR3 coding sequence is TGTGCCAGCAGCCCCCAGTCGGGGGCCATGTCGGCTTTCTTT. Its translation: CASSPQSGAMSAFF.

The chain employs TRBV9 and TRBJ2-5; 8 nucleotides agree with TRBD1. V was clipped by 1 base and J by 5 bases; unmatched bases: 13. The CDR3 spans 17 residues. CDR1 is SGDLS, CDR2 YYNGEE, per germline. The CDR3 here is CASSVKQGAFRGETQYF. The CDR3 DNA sequence: TGTGCCAGCAGCGTAAAGCAGGGGGCTTTTCGGGGGGAGACCCAGTACTTC.

This rearrangement joins TRBV7-8 to TRBJ1-1, with D possibly being TRBD1 (5 bases). Germline-derived CDR1 and CDR2 are SGHVS and FQNEAQ. V lost 5 bases, J lost 10 bases, and 17 bases lay in between. The CDR3 loop spans 13 amino acids. CDR3 in amino acids: CASSPGTGFRAFF. Here the CDR3 DNA reads TGTGCCAGCAGCCCTGGGACTGGGTTTCGAGCTTTCTTT.

The chain recombines TRBV30 with TRBJ1-2, with no clear D. The germline gives CDR1 GTSNPN, CDR2 SVGIG (reference sequence). This CDR3 is 13 amino acids long. The V gene lost 0 bases and the J gene lost 8 bases, with 13 bases spanning the gap. This CDR3 is CAWSVGGAGGYTF. The CDR3 DNA is TGTGCCTGGAGTGTTGGTGGCGCGGGGGGCTACACCTTC.

The chain carries TRBV11-2 and TRBJ2-1, with D unclear. CDR3 length: 11 amino acids. CDR1 and CDR2 (germline): SGHAT, FQNNGV. V was shortened by 7 bases and J by 2 bases, with 3 bases between the two germline ends. The CDR3 DNA is TGTGCCAGCACGACCTACAATGAGCAGTTCTTC. Protein: CASTTYNEQFF.

This clone appeared once. This chain connects TRBV9 to TRBJ1-4; 9 nucleotides align to TRBD1. Germline V gives CDR1 SGDLS, CDR2 YYNGEE. V lost 0 bases to trimming and J lost 7 bases; unmatched junction nucleotides: 1. The CDR3 is made up of 14 amino acids. The DNA of the CDR3 is TGTGCCAGCAGCGTAGACAGGGGGCGTGAAAAACTGTTTTTT. Protein product: CASSVDRGREKLFF.

The chain links TRBV25-1 to TRBJ2-1; D is uncertain. In germline, CDR1 is MGHDK, CDR2 SYGVNS. This CDR3 is 11 amino acids long. Trimming stripped 0 bases from V and 9 bases from J, with 3 bases between. The CDR3 sequence: CASSEYLEQFF. The CDR3 DNA follows: TGTGCCAGCAGTGAATACCTTGAGCAGTTCTTC.

This sequence joins TRBV7-6 and TRBJ2-1; the match to TRBD2 covers 11 bases. The CDR3 runs 17 residues. CDR1 SGHVS and CDR2 FNYEAQ come from the germline V gene. V shed 4 bases, J shed 3 bases, and the junction held 8 bases outside the gene matches. Here the CDR3 DNA reads TGTGCCAGCAGCTCCAGTAGAGGGACTAGCGGCTACAATGAGCAGTTCTTC. This sequence encodes CASSSSRGTSGYNEQFF.

The rearrangement uses TRBV27 and TRBJ1-6, with D tentatively TRBD1 (5 bases). V gave up 2 bases and J gave up 4 bases, with 6 bases separating them. The CDR3 has 14 residues. Germline-derived CDR1 and CDR2 are MNHEY and SMNVEV (reference sequence). For the CDR3, the DNA is TGTGCCAGCAGTTTAAAGGGGTATAATTCACCCCTCCACTTT. It codes for CASSLKGYNSPLHF.

The genes are TRBV4-1 and TRBJ2-2, with unresolved D. Germline CDR1 MGHRA, CDR2 YSYEKL. V was cut by 5 bases and J by 0 bases, with 4 bases left in between. The length of the CDR3 is 13 residues. CDR3 residues: CASSKTNTGELFF. The CDR3 DNA reads as TGCGCCAGCAGCAAAACGAACACCGGGGAGCTGTTTTTT.

The chain recombines TRBV5-5 with TRBJ2-2; D call uncertain. Germline CDR1 SGHKS, CDR2 YYEKEE (reference sequence). V was clipped by 2 bases and J by 6 bases, with 11 bases between them. The CDR3 extends over 14 amino acids. In DNA, the CDR3 is TGTGCCAGCAGCTTTTATGACGGCGCCGGGGAGCTGTTTTTT. Residues: CASSFYDGAGELFF.

This clone was seen once. The rearrangement uses TRBV29-1 and TRBJ1-1, with TRBD1 as a possible D gene (5 bases). The CDR3 spans 11 residues. V gave up 7 bases and J gave up 7 bases, with 13 bases separating them. The germline V gene encodes CDR1 SQVTM and CDR2 ANQGSEA. The CDR3 DNA sequence: TGCAGCGCCGCCAGACAGTTTGAAGCTTTCTTT. Its translation: CSAARQFEAFF.

The genes are TRBV28 and TRBJ2-2; a weak D match, TRBD2 (5 bases). CDR1 MDHEN and CDR2 SYDVKM come from the germline V gene. With 4 bases removed from V and 7 bases from J, the gap between germline ends came to 13 bases. The CDR3 covers 14 residues. CDR3 nucleotide sequence: TGTGCCAGCAGTTCTCCCCGAGGGTTCGGGGAGCTGTTTTTT. It yields the protein CASSSPRGFGELFF.

In nucleotides, the CDR3 is TGTGCCAGCAGTAAGGGACTAGCGGGAAGAGAGACCCAGTACTTC. It is translated as CASSKGLAGRETQYF. V gene TRBV27 combines with J gene TRBJ2-5, with 13 bases lining up with TRBD2. CDR1 and CDR2 from the germline V gene are MNHEY and SMNVEV (reference sequence). Trimming at V came to 5 bases and at J to 4 bases, leaving 4 bases not matched to a gene. The CDR3 is 15 residues long.

This rearrangement joins TRBV11-1 to TRBJ2-5, with D unclear. Germline CDR1 and CDR2: SGHAT and FQDESV (reference sequence). The CDR3 totals 15 residues. Trimming pared 3 bases from V and 4 bases from J, leaving 15 bases between. The CDR3 loop is CASSLEIRDVETQYF. CDR3 DNA sequence: TGTGCCAGCAGCTTGGAGATAAGGGATGTAGAGACCCAGTACTTC.

This chain links TRBV4-2 with TRBJ2-7, with 8 bases fitting TRBD1. The germline V gene encodes CDR1 LGHNA and CDR2 YNFKEQ. With V trimmed by 1 base and J by 6 bases, 8 bases remained unmatched. The CDR3 spans 15 residues. The CDR3, as DNA: TGTGCCAGCAGCCAAGGCACACAGGGGGTGGGCGAGCAGTACTTC. Protein product: CASSQGTQGVGEQYF.